This TCR beta chain was observed in a study of shared clonotypes between healthy human individuals. The authors distributed each subset's genomic DNA evenly over several immunoSEQ plates. Method: immunoSEQ multiplex PCR; TCRdb's copy keeps in-frame clones and lacks some. This sample has fewer than 700,000 clones, with roughly 72% found just once. V was trimmed by 4 bases and J by 5 bases, leaving 17 bases between them. The V gene's germline CDR1 is MDHEN and CDR2 SYDVKM. CDR3 length equals 15 residues. This receptor was taken from a woman aged 40 to 49 in good health. Some clones in this sample may be carry-over from other donors' samples. The chain carries TRBV28 and TRBJ1-2, with D uncertain. Sample: PBMCs. CDR3 amino acids: CASSSPPQAQYGYTF. The CDR3 DNA is TGTGCCAGCAGTTCACCGCCTCAGGCACAATATGGCTACACCTTC.